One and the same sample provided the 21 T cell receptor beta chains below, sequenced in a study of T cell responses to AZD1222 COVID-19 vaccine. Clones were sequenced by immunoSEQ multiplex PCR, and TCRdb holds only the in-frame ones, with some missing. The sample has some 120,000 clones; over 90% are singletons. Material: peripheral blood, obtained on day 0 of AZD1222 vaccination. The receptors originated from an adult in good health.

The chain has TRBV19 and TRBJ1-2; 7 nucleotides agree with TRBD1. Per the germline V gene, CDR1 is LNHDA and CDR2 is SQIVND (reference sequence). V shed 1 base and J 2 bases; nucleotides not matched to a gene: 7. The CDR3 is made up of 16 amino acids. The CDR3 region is CASSIAHKGGNYGYTF. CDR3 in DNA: TGTGCCAGTAGTATAGCGCATAAAGGGGGCAACTATGGCTACACCTTC.

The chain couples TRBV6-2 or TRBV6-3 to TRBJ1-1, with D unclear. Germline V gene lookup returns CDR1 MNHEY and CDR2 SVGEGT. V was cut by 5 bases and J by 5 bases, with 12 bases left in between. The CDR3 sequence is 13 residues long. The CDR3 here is CASSTTDWTEAFF. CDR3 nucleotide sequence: TGTGCCAGCAGTACCACGGACTGGACTGAAGCTTTCTTT.

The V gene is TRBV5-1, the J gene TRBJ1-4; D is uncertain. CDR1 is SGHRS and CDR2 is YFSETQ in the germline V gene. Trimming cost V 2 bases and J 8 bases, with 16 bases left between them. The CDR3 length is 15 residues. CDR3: CASSFSPGHWEKLFF. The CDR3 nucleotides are TGCGCCAGCAGCTTTTCGCCCGGGCACTGGGAAAAACTGTTTTTT.

CDR3 in DNA: TGTGCCAGCAGGTCAGGGGTGGGCTACGAGCAGTACTTC. Its protein is CASRSGVGYEQYF. This chain joins TRBV28 and TRBJ2-7; D might be TRBD1 (6 bases). V was pared by 6 bases and J by 3 bases, with 12 bases between. The CDR3 has 13 amino acids. Looked up from germline, CDR1 is MDHEN and CDR2 is SYDVKM.

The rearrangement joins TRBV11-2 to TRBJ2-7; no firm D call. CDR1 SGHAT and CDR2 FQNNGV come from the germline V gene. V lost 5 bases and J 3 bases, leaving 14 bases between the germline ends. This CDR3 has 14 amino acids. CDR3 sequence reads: CASSPSPGHYEQYF. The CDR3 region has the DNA TGTGCCAGCAGCCCATCCCCGGGCCACTACGAGCAGTACTTC.

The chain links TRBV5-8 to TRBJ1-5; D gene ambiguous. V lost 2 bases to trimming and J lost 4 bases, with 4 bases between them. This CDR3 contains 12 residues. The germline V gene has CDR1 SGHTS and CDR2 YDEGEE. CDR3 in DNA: TGTGCCAGCAGCTTACGGAATCAGCCCCAGCATTTT. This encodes CASSLRNQPQHF.

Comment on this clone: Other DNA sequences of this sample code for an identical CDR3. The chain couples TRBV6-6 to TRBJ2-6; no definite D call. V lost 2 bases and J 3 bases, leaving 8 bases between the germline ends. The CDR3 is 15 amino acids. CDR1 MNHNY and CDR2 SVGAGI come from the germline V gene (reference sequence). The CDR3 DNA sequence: TGTGCCAGCAGTTACATCAGGAGTGGGGCCAACGTCCTGACTTTC. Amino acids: CASSYIRSGANVLTF.

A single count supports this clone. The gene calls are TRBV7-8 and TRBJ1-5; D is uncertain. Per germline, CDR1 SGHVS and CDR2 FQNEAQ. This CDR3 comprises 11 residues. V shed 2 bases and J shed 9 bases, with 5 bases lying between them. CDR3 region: CASSLTWPQHF. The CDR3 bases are TGTGCCAGCAGCTTAACATGGCCCCAGCATTTT.

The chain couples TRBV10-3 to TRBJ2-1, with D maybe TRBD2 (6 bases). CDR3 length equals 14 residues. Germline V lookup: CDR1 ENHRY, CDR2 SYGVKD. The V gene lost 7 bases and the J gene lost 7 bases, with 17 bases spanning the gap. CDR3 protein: CAITPEGRGNEQFF. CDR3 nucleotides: TGTGCCATCACCCCGGAGGGCCGCGGGAATGAGCAGTTCTTC.

The CDR3 nucleotides read TGTGCCAGCAGTTTAATTAGGACAGGGGGCAAAAAACTGTTTTTT. Protein: CASSLIRTGGKKLFF. This chain connects TRBV28 to TRBJ1-4; 11 bases are shared with TRBD1. Germline V gene sequence: CDR1 MDHEN, CDR2 SYDVKM. Trimming removed 2 bases from V and 9 bases from J; junction bases left unmatched: 5. The CDR3 is 15 amino acids.

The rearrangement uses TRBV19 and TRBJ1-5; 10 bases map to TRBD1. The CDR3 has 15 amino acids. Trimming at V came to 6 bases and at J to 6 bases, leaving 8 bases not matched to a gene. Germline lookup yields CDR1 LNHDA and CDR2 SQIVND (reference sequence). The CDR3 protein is CASRLGTGEGQPQHF. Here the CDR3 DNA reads TGTGCCAGTAGATTAGGGACAGGGGAAGGTCAGCCCCAGCATTTT.

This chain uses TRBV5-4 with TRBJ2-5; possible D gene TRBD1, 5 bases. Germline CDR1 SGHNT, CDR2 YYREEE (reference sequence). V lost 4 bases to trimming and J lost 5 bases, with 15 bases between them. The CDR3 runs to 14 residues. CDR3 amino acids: CASSPQGVWETQYF. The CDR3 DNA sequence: TGTGCCAGCAGCCCACAAGGGGTATGGGAGACCCAGTACTTC.

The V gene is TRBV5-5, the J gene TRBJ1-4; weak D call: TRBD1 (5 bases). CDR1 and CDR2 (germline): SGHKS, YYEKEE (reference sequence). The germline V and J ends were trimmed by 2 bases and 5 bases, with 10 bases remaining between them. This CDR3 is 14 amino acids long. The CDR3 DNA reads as TGTGCCAGCAGCTTACTGGGGGACAATGAAAAACTGTTTTTT. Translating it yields CASSLLGDNEKLFF.

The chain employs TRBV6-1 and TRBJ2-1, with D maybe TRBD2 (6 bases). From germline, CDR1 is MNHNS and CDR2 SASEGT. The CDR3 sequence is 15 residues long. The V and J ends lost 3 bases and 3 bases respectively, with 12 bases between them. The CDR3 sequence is CASSDGGNLYNEQFF. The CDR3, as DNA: TGTGCCAGCAGTGACGGCGGGAATCTCTACAATGAGCAGTTCTTC.

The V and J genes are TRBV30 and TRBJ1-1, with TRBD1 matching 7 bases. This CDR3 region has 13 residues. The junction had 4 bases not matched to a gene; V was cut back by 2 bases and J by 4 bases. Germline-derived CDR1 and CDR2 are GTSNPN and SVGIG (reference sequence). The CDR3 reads CAWSTTGTTEAFF. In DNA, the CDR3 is TGTGCCTGGAGTACGACAGGGACCACTGAAGCTTTCTTT.

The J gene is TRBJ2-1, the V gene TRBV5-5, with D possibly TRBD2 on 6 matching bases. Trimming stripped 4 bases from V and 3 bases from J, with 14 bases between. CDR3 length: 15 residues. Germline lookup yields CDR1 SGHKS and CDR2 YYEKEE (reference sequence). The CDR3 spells CASSRDLLGYNEQFF. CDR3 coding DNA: TGTGCCAGCAGCCGGGACTTATTAGGCTACAATGAGCAGTTCTTC.

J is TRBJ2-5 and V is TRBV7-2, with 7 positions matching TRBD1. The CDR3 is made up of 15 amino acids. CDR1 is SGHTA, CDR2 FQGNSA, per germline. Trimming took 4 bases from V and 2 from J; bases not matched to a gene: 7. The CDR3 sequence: CASSSTWDRQETQYF. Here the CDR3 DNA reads TGTGCCAGCAGCTCGACATGGGACAGACAAGAGACCCAGTACTTC.

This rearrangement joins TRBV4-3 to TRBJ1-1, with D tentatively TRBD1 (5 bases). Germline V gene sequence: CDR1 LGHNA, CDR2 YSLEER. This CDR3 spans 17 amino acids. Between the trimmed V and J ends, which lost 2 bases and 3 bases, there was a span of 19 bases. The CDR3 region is CASSQSRDGPFYTEAFF. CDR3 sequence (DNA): TGCGCCAGCAGCCAATCACGGGACGGACCGTTTTACACTGAAGCTTTCTTT.

As DNA, the CDR3 is TGTGCCAGCAGCTTGGGGTACCATTCTGGCTACACCTTC. Protein: CASSLGYHSGYTF. The chain recombines TRBV5-6 with TRBJ1-2; D unclear. Germline-derived CDR1 and CDR2 are SGHDT and YYEEEE. This CDR3 spans 13 amino acids. Trimming took off 0 bases at V and 7 bases at J, with 10 bases between the two ends.

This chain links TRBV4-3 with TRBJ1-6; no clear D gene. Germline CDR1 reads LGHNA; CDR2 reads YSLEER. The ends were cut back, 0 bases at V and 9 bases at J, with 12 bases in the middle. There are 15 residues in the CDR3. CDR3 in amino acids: CASSQDLGVGSPLHF. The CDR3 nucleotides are TGCGCCAGCAGCCAAGATTTGGGAGTCGGTTCACCCCTCCACTTT.

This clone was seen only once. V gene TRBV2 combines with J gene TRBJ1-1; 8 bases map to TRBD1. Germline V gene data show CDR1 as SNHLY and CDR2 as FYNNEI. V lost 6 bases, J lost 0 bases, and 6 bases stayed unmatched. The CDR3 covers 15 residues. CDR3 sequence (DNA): TGTGCCAGCAGGACAGGGGTCTTCATGAACACTGAAGCTTTCTTT. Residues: CASRTGVFMNTEAFF.